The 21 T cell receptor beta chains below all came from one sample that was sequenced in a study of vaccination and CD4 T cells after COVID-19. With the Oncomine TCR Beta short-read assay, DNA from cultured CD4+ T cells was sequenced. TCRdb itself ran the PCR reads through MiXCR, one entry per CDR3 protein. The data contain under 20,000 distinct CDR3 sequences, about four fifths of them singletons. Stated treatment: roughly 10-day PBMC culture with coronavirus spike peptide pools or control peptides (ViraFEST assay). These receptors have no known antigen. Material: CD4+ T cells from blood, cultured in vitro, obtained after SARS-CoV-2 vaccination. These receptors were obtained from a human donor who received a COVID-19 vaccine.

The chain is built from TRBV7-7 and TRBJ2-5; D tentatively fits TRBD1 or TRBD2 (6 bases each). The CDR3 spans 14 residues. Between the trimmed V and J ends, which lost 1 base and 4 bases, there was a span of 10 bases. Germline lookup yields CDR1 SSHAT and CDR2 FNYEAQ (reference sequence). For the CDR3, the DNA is TGTGCCAGCAGCTTAGGCCGGGGGCGAGAGACCCAGTACTTC. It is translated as CASSLGRGRETQYF.

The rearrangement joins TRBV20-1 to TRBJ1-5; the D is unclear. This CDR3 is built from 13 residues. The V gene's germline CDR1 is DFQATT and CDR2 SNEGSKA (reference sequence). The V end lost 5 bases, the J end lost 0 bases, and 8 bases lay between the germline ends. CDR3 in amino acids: CSAGSLSNQPQHF. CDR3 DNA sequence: TGCAGTGCTGGGTCTCTTAGCAATCAGCCCCAGCATTTT.

The CDR3 is CASRPGQGYEQYF. In DNA form, the CDR3 reads TGTGCCAGCAGGCCGGGACAGGGGTACGAGCAGTACTTC. The chain couples TRBV5-4 to TRBJ2-7, with 10 nucleotides matching TRBD1. The CDR3 is 13 residues long. The V segment lost 5 bases and the J segment 4 bases; nucleotides outside the gene matches: 3. Germline-derived CDR1 and CDR2 are SGHNT and YYREEE (reference sequence).

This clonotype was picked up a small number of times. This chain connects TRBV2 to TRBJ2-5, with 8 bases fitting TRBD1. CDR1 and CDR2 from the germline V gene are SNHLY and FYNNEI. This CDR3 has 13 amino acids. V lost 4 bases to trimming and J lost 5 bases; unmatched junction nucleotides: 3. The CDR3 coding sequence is TGTGCCAGCAGTGGGACAGGGAAGGAGACCCAGTACTTC. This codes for CASSGTGKETQYF.

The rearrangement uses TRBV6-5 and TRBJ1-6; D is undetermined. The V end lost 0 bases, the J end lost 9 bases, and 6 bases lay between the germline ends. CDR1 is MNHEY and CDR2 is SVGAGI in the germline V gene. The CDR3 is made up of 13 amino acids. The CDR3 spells CASSYSRISPLHF. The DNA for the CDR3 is TGTGCCAGCAGTTACTCCAGGATTTCACCCCTCCACTTT.

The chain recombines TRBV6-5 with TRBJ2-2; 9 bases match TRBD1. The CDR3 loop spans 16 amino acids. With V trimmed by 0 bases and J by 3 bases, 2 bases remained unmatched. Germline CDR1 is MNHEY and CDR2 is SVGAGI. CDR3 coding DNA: TGTGCCAGCAGTTACTCGGGACAGGGCTACACCGGGGAGCTGTTTTTT. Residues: CASSYSGQGYTGELFF.

The CDR3 region is CASSFRAGGSLRTDTQYF. CDR3 nucleotides: TGTGCCAGCAGTTTTCGAGCGGGGGGGAGCTTACGAACAGATACGCAGTATTTT. The J gene is TRBJ2-3, the V gene TRBV27; 10 nucleotides line up with TRBD2. Germline-derived CDR1 and CDR2 are MNHEY and SMNVEV (reference sequence). V trimming: 3 bases; J trimming: 3 bases; junction bases outside the gene matches: 12. The CDR3 runs 18 residues.

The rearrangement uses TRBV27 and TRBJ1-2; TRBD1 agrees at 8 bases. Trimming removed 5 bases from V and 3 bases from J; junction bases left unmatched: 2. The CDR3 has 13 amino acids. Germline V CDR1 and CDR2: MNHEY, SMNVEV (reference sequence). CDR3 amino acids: CASSAQGDYGYTF. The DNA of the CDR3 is TGTGCCAGCAGTGCACAGGGGGACTATGGCTACACCTTC.

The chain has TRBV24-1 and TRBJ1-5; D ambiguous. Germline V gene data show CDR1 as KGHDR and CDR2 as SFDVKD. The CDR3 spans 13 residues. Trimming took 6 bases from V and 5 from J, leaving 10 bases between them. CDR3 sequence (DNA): TGTGCCACCAGTACGCAGGCCCATCAGCCCCAGCATTTT. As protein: CATSTQAHQPQHF.

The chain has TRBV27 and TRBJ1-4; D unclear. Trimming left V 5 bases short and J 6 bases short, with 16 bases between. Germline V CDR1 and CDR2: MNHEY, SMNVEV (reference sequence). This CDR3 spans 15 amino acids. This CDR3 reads CASSPMFPQDEKLFF. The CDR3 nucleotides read TGTGCCAGCAGTCCCATGTTCCCTCAGGATGAAAAACTGTTTTTT. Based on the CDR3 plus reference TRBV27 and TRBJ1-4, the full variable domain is EAQVTQNPRYLITVTGKKLTVTCSQNMNHEYMSWYRQDPGLGLRQIYYSMNVEVTDKGDVPEGYKVSRKEKRNFPLILESPSPNQTSLYFCASSPMFPQDEKLFFGSGTQLSVL.

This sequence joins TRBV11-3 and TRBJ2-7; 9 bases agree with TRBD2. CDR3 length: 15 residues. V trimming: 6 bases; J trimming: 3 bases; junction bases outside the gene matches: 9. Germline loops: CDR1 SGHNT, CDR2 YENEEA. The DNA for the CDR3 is TGTGCCAGCAGTGAAAGCGGGGGGTCAATCTACGAGCAGTACTTC. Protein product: CASSESGGSIYEQYF.

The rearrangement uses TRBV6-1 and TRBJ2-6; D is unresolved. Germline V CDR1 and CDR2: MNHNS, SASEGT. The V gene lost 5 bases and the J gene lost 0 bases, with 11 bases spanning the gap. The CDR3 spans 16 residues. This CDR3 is CASSRSIVSGANVLTF. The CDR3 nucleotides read TGTGCCAGCAGTCGGTCCATCGTCTCTGGGGCCAACGTCCTGACTTTC.

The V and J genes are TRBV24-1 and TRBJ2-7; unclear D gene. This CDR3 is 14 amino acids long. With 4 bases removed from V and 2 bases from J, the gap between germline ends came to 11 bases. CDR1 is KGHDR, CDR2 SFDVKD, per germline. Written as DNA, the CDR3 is TGTGCCACCAGTGACAACAGAGAAACCTACGAGCAGTACTTC. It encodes CATSDNRETYEQYF.

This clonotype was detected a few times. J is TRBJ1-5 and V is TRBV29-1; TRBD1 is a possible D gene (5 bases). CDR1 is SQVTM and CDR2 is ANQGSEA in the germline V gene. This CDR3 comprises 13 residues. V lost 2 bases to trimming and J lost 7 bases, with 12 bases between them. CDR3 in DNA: TGCAGCGTTGAACTGGGATGGGGGCAGCCCCAGCATTTT. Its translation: CSVELGWGQPQHF.

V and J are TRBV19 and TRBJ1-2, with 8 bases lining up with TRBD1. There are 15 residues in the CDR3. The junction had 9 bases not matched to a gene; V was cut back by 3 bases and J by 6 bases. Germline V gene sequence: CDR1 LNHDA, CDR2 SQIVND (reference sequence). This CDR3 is CASSIPDRGWHGYTF. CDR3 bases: TGTGCCAGTAGTATTCCAGACAGGGGATGGCATGGCTACACCTTC.

The CDR3 region has the DNA TGTGCCAGCAGGCTGGGGACAGGTGTTGCTGGGAACACTGAAGCTTTCTTT. The encoded protein is CASRLGTGVAGNTEAFF. The chain is built from TRBV12-3 or TRBV12-4 and TRBJ1-1; TRBD1 matches at 8 bases. The CDR3 runs 17 residues. Trimming at V came to 6 bases and at J to 1 base, leaving 13 bases not matched to a gene.

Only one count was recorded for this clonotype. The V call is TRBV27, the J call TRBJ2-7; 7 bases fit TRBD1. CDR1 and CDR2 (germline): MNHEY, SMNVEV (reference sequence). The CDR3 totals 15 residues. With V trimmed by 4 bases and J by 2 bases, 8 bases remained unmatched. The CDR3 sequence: CASSSYRGRPYEQYF. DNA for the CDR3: TGTGCCAGCAGTTCGTACAGGGGTCGTCCCTACGAGCAGTACTTC.

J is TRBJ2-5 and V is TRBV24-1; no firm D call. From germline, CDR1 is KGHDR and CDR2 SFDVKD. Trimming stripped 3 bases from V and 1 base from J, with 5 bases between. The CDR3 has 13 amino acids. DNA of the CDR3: TGTGCCACCAGTGATCCCCTCCAAGAGACCCAGTACTTC. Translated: CATSDPLQETQYF.

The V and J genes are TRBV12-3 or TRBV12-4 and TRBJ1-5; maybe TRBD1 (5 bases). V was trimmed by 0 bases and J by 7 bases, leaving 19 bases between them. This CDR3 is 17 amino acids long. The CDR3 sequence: CASSLALQGRFGQPQHF. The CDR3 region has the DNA TGTGCCAGCAGTTTAGCGCTCCAGGGTAGGTTCGGACAGCCCCAGCATTTT.

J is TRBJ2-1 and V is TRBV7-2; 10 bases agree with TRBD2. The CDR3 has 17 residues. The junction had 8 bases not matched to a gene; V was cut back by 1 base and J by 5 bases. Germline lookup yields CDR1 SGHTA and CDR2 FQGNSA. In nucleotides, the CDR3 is TGTGCCAGCAGCTTAGATAGCGGGGGGACCCGGGACAATGAGCAGTTCTTC. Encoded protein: CASSLDSGGTRDNEQFF.

The CDR3 protein is CASSDRVNTEAFF. The CDR3 DNA reads as TGTGCCAGCAGTGACAGGGTGAACACTGAAGCTTTCTTT. J is TRBJ1-1 and V is TRBV2; TRBD1 is a possible D gene (5 bases). The germline V gene has CDR1 SNHLY and CDR2 FYNNEI. The CDR3 length is 13 residues. V was shortened by 3 bases and J by 0 bases, with 5 bases between the two germline ends.